A single count supports the clone carrying this T cell receptor beta chain. These data belong to a study of type 1 and type 2 diabetes patients. Genomic DNA was the PCR template. Amplification of the beta chain CDR3 used 30 forward and 13 reverse multiplex primers. From the multiplex PCR reads, TCRdb called clonotypes with MiXCR, one entry per CDR3 protein. The repertoire holds 270,000 or so distinct CDR3 sequences, with around 50% as singletons. V was clipped by 5 bases and J by 6 bases; unmatched bases: 7. The CDR3 length is 13 residues. Germline CDR1 and CDR2: LGHNA and YSLEER. The chain uses TRBV4-3 and TRBJ2-7; 7 bases match TRBD1. Sample: peripheral blood mononuclear cells (PBMCs). The clonotype was recovered from a man aged 18 to 29 with type 2 diabetes. The CDR3 DNA is TGCGCCAGCAGCTATACAGGGGTGAGCGAGCAGTACTTC. Protein: CASSYTGVSEQYF.